A selection of T cell receptor beta chains follows, all from one sample in a study of T cell repertoires in cytomegalovirus infection. Using its own MiXCR run on the reads, TCRdb lists one record per CDR3 protein. The sample contains approximately 76,000 distinct CDR3 sequences, around 42% of which appear only once. These TCRs' antigens remain unknown. Source: CD8+ T cells from cultured PBMCs, taken from culture after CMV antigen stimulation. The receptors stem from a human donor in good health (CMV status not recorded). Some clones in this sample may be carry-over from other donors' samples. CDR3s include the opening cysteine and the closing phenylalanine or tryptophan.

v_gene	j_gene	CDR3aa
TRBV9	TRBJ2-7	CASSASTGGYEQYF
TRBV29-1	TRBJ2-3	CSVDSNLPSTDTQYF
TRBV7-2	TRBJ1-3	CASSLSAGTTTIYF
TRBV7-9	TRBJ2-7	CASSPGSGTGFYEQYF
TRBV12-3/TRBV12-4	TRBJ2-7	CASSDRDRTTYEQYF
TRBV27	TRBJ2-1	CASSFGVSAEQFF
TRBV7-6	TRBJ2-7	CASSLYSGGTGEQYF
TRBV11-2	TRBJ2-2	CASSLPGELFF
TRBV20-1	TRBJ2-7	CSARGDRDITYEQYF
TRBV7-6	TRBJ1-3	CASSLKSGAAGNTIYF
TRBV6-2/TRBV6-3	TRBJ2-7	CASGSWDGTYEQYF
TRBV20-1	TRBJ1-1	CSADRTGRGTEAFF
TRBV4-3	TRBJ1-1	CASSQEWIGGQETEAFF
TRBV20-1	TRBJ1-1	CSALGLHTEAFF
TRBV6-6	TRBJ1-3	CASTAGVSGNTIYF
TRBV19	TRBJ1-1	CASSRGFEAFF
TRBV6-5	TRBJ1-2	CASRKGPGDYGYTF
TRBV28	TRBJ2-7	CASSIYRTGTGEQYF
TRBV19	TRBJ1-1	CASNPETGALPNEAFF
TRBV6-5	TRBJ2-7	CASSYGRDYEQYF
TRBV7-2	TRBJ1-2	CASSLSLRGYTF
TRBV7-6	TRBJ2-5	CASSLGQGYGETQYF
TRBV13	TRBJ2-7	CASSSQGSGEQYF
TRBV7-8	TRBJ1-4	CASSFLGGGNEKLFF
TRBV10-2	TRBJ1-6	CASRNTGPDSPLHF
TRBV5-1	TRBJ2-7	CASSLGGLESYEQYF
TRBV9	TRBJ2-1	CASSVAGEPYNEQFF
TRBV5-4	TRBJ2-3	CASSQESVDTQYF
TRBV27	TRBJ1-1	CASSITGGSMNTEAFF
TRBV6-6	TRBJ2-7	CASSYLKAYEQYF
TRBV20-1	TRBJ2-7	CSAPGLAGAYEQYF
TRBV5-1	TRBJ2-5	CASSFSVRGREETQYF
TRBV4-1	TRBJ1-1	CASSPGVGTEAFF
TRBV7-3	TRBJ2-5	CAGSLNRQETQYF
TRBV4-1	TRBJ2-7	CASSQQTMGAGGEQYF
TRBV5-6	TRBJ1-2	CASSLNRETYGYTF
TRBV7-9	TRBJ2-7	CASSLAIAGEPFWQYF
TRBV4-1	TRBJ2-1	CASRSDRGNEQFF
TRBV7-2	TRBJ2-1	CASSLALTGSSYNEQFF
TRBV5-1	TRBJ2-3	CASSRDSITDTQYF
TRBV6-8	TRBJ2-6	CASSYNPRTDVFEGANVLTF
TRBV7-9	TRBJ1-2	CASSPGAGGRNYGYTF
TRBV6-8	TRBJ2-1	CASSTGTGFNEQFF
TRBV6-5	TRBJ1-1	CASSYYSGVEAFF
TRBV12-3/TRBV12-4	TRBJ2-5	CASSFTPDRGQETQYF